Below are 19 T cell receptor beta chains sequenced from a single sample in a study of CD8 T cells in ankylosing spondylitis. Study-wide findings and caveats: Seemingly distinctive of ankylosing spondylitis blood was a TCR beta motif formed by eight highly homologous variants.

Their specific antigens are unknown. TCRdb passed the 5' RACE reads through MiXCR, listing each CDR3 protein once. The sample lists approximately 540,000 distinct CDR3 sequences, 10% to 15% occurring once. Source material: blood, either unsorted or a sorted T cell fraction (not recorded which). Receptor source: a male donor with ankylosing spondylitis.

The chain combines TRBV6-2 or TRBV6-3 with TRBJ2-7; D is uncertain. V was trimmed by 0 bases and J by 2 bases, leaving 5 bases between them. This CDR3 is built from 13 residues. Germline V CDR1 and CDR2: MNHEY, SVGEGT. CDR3 coding DNA: TGTGCCAGCAGTTACTCACCGGCCTACGAGCAGTACGTC. Translated: CASSYSPAYEQYV.

This clonotype was found a few times. V is TRBV20-1 and J is TRBJ2-2, with D possibly matching TRBD1 (6 bases). Trimming removed 4 bases at V and 0 bases at J, with 18 bases between. Germline V CDR1 and CDR2: DFQATT, SNEGSKA (reference sequence). This CDR3 is built from 17 residues. DNA of the CDR3: TGCAGTGCTAAGGGGACATCCCTTGTTTCGAACACCGGGGAGCTGTTTTTT. Its translation: CSAKGTSLVSNTGELFF.

The chain is built from TRBV5-6 and TRBJ1-1; D gene uncertain. Germline V gives CDR1 SGHDT, CDR2 YYEEEE. The CDR3 runs to 16 residues. Trimming took 0 bases from V and 1 from J, leaving 13 bases between them. The CDR3 nucleotides are TGTGCCAGCAGCTTGGCCCCGGGTTTGGCGAACACTGAAGCTTTCTTT. This sequence encodes CASSLAPGLANTEAFF.

The chain employs TRBV7-9 and TRBJ2-7; TRBD2 matches 9 bases. The trim removed 1 base at V and 6 bases at J, leaving 7 bases unmatched. Germline V gene sequence: CDR1 SEHNR, CDR2 FQNEAQ (reference sequence). The CDR3 spans 15 residues. The CDR3 sequence is CASSLGVAGVGEQYF. As DNA, the CDR3 is TGTGCCAGCAGCTTAGGGGTAGCGGGAGTGGGCGAGCAGTACTTC. The full variable domain, with the rest looked up from reference TRBV7-9 and TRBJ2-7, is DTGVSQNPRHKITKRGQNVTFRCDPISEHNRLYWYRQTLGQGPEFLTYFQNEAQLEKSRLLSDRFSAERPKGSFSTLEIQRTEQGDSAMYLCASSLGVAGVGEQYFGPGTRLTVT.

This clonotype turned up a few times. The chain joins TRBV7-2 to TRBJ2-1, with 10 bases aligning to TRBD2. The CDR3 covers 14 residues. Germline CDR1 and CDR2: SGHTA and FQGNSA. After removal of 4 bases from V and 7 bases from J, the junction contained 4 bases not matched to a gene. The CDR3 DNA is TGTGCCAGCAGCTCCAATAGCGGGGGGAATGAGCAGTTCTTC. Amino acid sequence: CASSSNSGGNEQFF. Using reference TRBV7-2 and TRBJ2-1 for the parts outside the CDR3, the full variable domain is GAGVSQSPSNKVTEKGKDVELRCDPISGHTALYWYRQSLGQGLEFLIYFQGNSAPDKSGLPSDRFSAERTGGSVSTLTIQRTQQEDSAVYLCASSSNSGGNEQFFGPGTRLTVL.

There are a few counts of this clonotype. The chain joins TRBV30 to TRBJ1-5, with unresolved D. This CDR3 spans 15 amino acids. The V and J ends lost 4 bases and 4 bases respectively, with 17 bases between them. Per the germline V gene, CDR1 is GTSNPN and CDR2 is SVGIG (reference sequence). CDR3 bases: TGTGCCTGGACCCCCCCAGGAGGGTTGAATCAGCCCCAGCATTTT. Its protein is CAWTPPGGLNQPQHF. Together with reference TRBV30 and TRBJ1-5, the CDR3 gives the full variable domain: SQTIHQWPATLVQPVGSPLSLECTVEGTSNPNLYWYRQAAGRGLQLLFYSVGIGQISSEVPQNLSASRPQDRQFILSSKKLLLSDSGFYLCAWTPPGGLNQPQHFGDGTRLSIL.

Only a few counts were recorded for this clonotype. The chain links TRBV5-1 to TRBJ1-2, with D perhaps matching TRBD1 (5 bases). CDR1 SGHRS and CDR2 YFSETQ come from the germline V gene. The CDR3 length is 13 residues. V was shortened by 4 bases and J by 5 bases, with 12 bases between the two germline ends. CDR3: CASSRDREYGYTF. The CDR3 bases are TGCGCCAGCAGCAGGGACCGAGAATATGGCTACACCTTC.

The genes are TRBV6-5 and TRBJ2-7; possibly TRBD1 for D (6 bases). Germline V gene data show CDR1 as MNHEY and CDR2 as SVGAGI. Trimming removed 6 bases at V and 4 bases at J, with 16 bases between. The CDR3 length is 14 residues. CDR3 sequence reads: CASSYNREPYEQYF. For the CDR3, the DNA is TGTGCCAGCAGCTACAACAGGGAACCGTACGAGCAGTACTTC.

The J gene is TRBJ2-3, the V gene TRBV20-1; 11 bases are a match to TRBD2. This CDR3 region has 17 residues. V lost 3 bases and J lost 3; bases outside the gene matches: 11. The germline V gene has CDR1 DFQATT and CDR2 SNEGSKA (reference sequence). CDR3 bases: TGCAGTGCTAGTGTTAGCGGGAGGGCCACCAGGACAGATACGCAGTATTTT. Translating gives CSASVSGRATRTDTQYF.

The CDR3 sequence is CASSEVGPYNEKLFF. CDR3 coding DNA: TGTGCCAGCAGTGAAGTGGGCCCTTATAATGAAAAACTGTTTTTT. The V and J genes are TRBV6-1 and TRBJ1-4; D gene ambiguous. This CDR3 comprises 15 residues. Germline CDR1 and CDR2: MNHNS and SASEGT. V was trimmed by 1 base and J by 4 bases, leaving 10 bases between them.

In this sample, this clonotype turned up a few times. The chain is built from TRBV6-1 and TRBJ1-4; D unclear. There are 13 residues in the CDR3. Germline V gene data show CDR1 as MNHNS and CDR2 as SASEGT. The V and J ends lost 3 bases and 8 bases respectively, with 10 bases between them. CDR3: CASSETSGEKLFF. Written as DNA, the CDR3 is TGTGCCAGCAGTGAGACATCGGGAGAAAAACTGTTTTTT.

This clonotype was seen repeatedly, ten times or more. V is TRBV11-2 and J is TRBJ2-5, with D possibly being TRBD1 or TRBD2 (5 bases each). The V gene's germline CDR1 is SGHAT and CDR2 FQNNGV. The CDR3 runs to 14 residues. V was trimmed by 6 bases and J by 2 bases, leaving 13 bases between them. The chain's CDR3 is CASRSGRGQETQYF. The CDR3 nucleotides are TGTGCCAGCAGATCAGGGCGAGGGCAAGAGACCCAGTACTTC. Combining the CDR3 with reference TRBV11-2 and TRBJ2-5 gives the whole variable domain EAGVAQSPRYKIIEKRQSVAFWCNPISGHATLYWYQQILGQGPKLLIQFQNNGVVDDSQLPKDRFSAERLKGVDSTLKIQPAKLEDSAVYLCASRSGRGQETQYFGPGTRLLVL.

The gene calls are TRBV21-1 and TRBJ2-7; the table's D call, TRBD1, was not checked against the DNA. TRBV21-1 is flagged as a pseudogene. The CDR3 totals 14 residues. CDR3 region: CASSRLRGGREQYV. CDR3 nucleotide sequence: TGTGCCAGCAGCAGGCTTAGGGGGGGCCGCGAGCAGTACGTC.

This clonotype was picked up a small number of times. The chain couples TRBV12-3 or TRBV12-4 to TRBJ2-5; D gene ambiguous. The CDR3 runs 12 residues. Trimming shortened V by 3 bases and J by 2 bases, and 4 bases separated the two germline ends. DNA for the CDR3: TGTGCCAGCAGTTTTCCGCAAGAGACCCAGTACTTC. This translates into CASSFPQETQYF.

This clonotype was picked up a small number of times. The rearrangement joins TRBV3-1 to TRBJ2-5; possible D gene TRBD2, 5 bases. This CDR3 has 14 amino acids. Between the trimmed V and J ends, which lost 0 bases and 4 bases, there was a span of 9 bases. Germline CDR1 and CDR2: LGHDT and YNNKEL (reference sequence). CDR3 sequence (DNA): TGTGCCAGCAGCCAAGATTGGACTCTAGAGACCCAGTACTTC. This sequence encodes CASSQDWTLETQYF.

This clonotype was seen repeatedly, ten times or more. The rearrangement joins TRBV5-1 to TRBJ2-3; 8 bases are a match to TRBD1. The V gene end was trimmed by 0 bases and the J gene end by 5 bases; junction bases not matched to a gene: 2. CDR1 is SGHRS, CDR2 YFSETQ, per germline. The CDR3 is 14 residues long. CDR3 bases: TGCGCCAGCAGCTTGGACAGGGGGATAGATACGCAGTATTTT. Translating it yields CASSLDRGIDTQYF.

V is TRBV6-2 or TRBV6-3 and J is TRBJ2-7; no clear D. V was clipped by 3 bases and J by 3 bases, with 9 bases between them. Per the germline V gene, CDR1 is MNHEY and CDR2 is SVGEGT. CDR3 length: 13 residues. The CDR3 loop is CASSYRQLYEQYV. The CDR3 DNA follows: TGTGCCAGCAGTTATAGGCAGCTCTACGAGCAGTACGTC.

This clonotype has a handful of counts. The chain joins TRBV7-9 to TRBJ2-5; the D gene is possibly TRBD2 (5 bases). The V gene's germline CDR1 is SEHNR and CDR2 FQNEAQ (reference sequence). The CDR3 sequence is 14 residues long. V gave up 2 bases and J gave up 1 base, with 8 bases separating them. The CDR3 reads CASSLRAGQETQYF. The CDR3 DNA sequence: TGTGCCAGCAGCTTACGGGCGGGCCAAGAGACCCAGTACTTC.

This clonotype was seen a few times. It may be a read error: a sequence one base away is much more abundant. The chain carries TRBV5-1 and TRBJ2-3; 7 positions agree with TRBD1. The CDR3 length is 14 residues. V trimming: 2 bases; J trimming: 1 base; junction bases outside the gene matches: 1. Germline V gene data show CDR1 as SGHRS and CDR2 as YFSETQ. CDR3 in DNA: TGCGCCAGCAGCTTTACAGGGGGCACAGATACGCAGTATTTT. It yields the protein CASSFTGGTDTQYF.